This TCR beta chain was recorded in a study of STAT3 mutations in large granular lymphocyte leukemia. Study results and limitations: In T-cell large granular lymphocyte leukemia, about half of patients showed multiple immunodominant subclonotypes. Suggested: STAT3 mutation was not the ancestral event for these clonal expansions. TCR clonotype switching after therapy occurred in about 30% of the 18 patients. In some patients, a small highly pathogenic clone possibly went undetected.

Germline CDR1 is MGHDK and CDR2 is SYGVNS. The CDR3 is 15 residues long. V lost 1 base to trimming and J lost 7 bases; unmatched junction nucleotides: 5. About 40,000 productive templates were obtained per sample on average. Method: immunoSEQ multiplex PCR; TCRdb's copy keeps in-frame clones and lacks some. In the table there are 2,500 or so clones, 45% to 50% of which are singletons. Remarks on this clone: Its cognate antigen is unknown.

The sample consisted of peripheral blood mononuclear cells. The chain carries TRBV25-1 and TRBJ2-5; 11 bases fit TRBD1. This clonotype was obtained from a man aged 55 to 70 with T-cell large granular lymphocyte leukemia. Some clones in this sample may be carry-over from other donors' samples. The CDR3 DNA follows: TGTGCCAGCAGTGAATCTGGGACAGGGGGATCGACCCAGTACTTC. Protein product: CASSESGTGGSTQYF.